This T cell receptor beta chain was obtained from a study of blood T cell repertoires in COVID-19. Study-wide background: COVID-19 samples, acute and convalescent, were from the United States, Italy and Spain. T cells, B-cell-depleted T cells, or PBMCs provided the cDNA or gDNA that served as material.

CDR3 length: 13 residues. The ends were cut back, 5 bases at V and 6 bases at J, with 10 bases in the middle. Methods used by the authors: Counts of nucleated cells, estimated from reference gene primer amplification, were obtained. Clones were sequenced by immunoSEQ multiplex PCR, and TCRdb holds only the in-frame ones, with some missing. V, J and clone size reflect that table, while D and trimming were determined from the DNA. Of fewer than 250,000 clones listed, around nine tenths were seen once; the top ten hold approximately 1.1%. This receptor was identified in a man in his thirties or forties with acute or convalescent COVID-19. Material for sequencing was peripheral blood. The rearrangement links TRBV12-3 or TRBV12-4 to TRBJ2-2; TRBD1 might be the D (6 bases). CDR3 nucleotides: TGTGCCAGCAGTCCGGGACATTCCGGGGAGCTGTTTTTT. Protein sequence: CASSPGHSGELFF.